These T cell receptor beta chains were read from a single sample in a study of cytomegalovirus exposure and HLA in healthy donors. Profiling relied on immunoSEQ multiplex PCR, and the TCRdb table lists in-frame clones only, not all of them. The repertoire includes fewer than 250,000 clones, approximately 87% of them detected once, and roughly 2.5% sits in the top ten. Sequenced input: PBMCs. The receptors were sampled from a young man in good health and CMV-seronegative. The CDR3 runs from the conserved cysteine through the conserved F or W. A D gene is named only where the DNA matches it firmly. Some rows mark clone size as missing; the rest say once, few, many or name a class of expanded clone.

clone_size: NA; d_call: TRBD1; v_call: TRBV23-1; j_call: TRBJ2-3; cdr3_nt: TGCGCCAGCAGTATGAGACAGGGTATAGATACGCAGTATTTT; cdr3_aa: CASSMRQGIDTQYF
clone_size: NA; d_call: TRBD1; v_call: TRBV2; j_call: TRBJ1-6; cdr3_nt: TGTGCCAGCAGAGGAGGGGGACAGCTTAATTCACCCCTCCACTTT; cdr3_aa: CASRGGGQLNSPLHF
clone_size: once; d_call: TRBD1; v_call: TRBV14; j_call: TRBJ2-7; cdr3_nt: TGTGCCAGCAGCCAAGATCAACGGACAGGGAGGTTATTTGGTACCTACGAGCAGTACTTC; cdr3_aa: CASSQDQRTGRLFGTYEQYF
clone_size: NA; d_call: TRBD1; v_call: TRBV11-2; j_call: TRBJ2-7; cdr3_nt: TGTGCCAGCAGTACAGGGGGCGAGCAGTACTTC; cdr3_aa: CASSTGGEQYF
clone_size: NA; d_call: NA; v_call: TRBV6-5; j_call: TRBJ2-7; cdr3_nt: TGTGCCAGCAGCCAATGGGGGGTTTCCTACGAGCAGTACTTC; cdr3_aa: CASSQWGVSYEQYF
clone_size: NA; d_call: NA; v_call: TRBV6-5; j_call: TRBJ2-3; cdr3_nt: TGTGCCAGCGCTTCCGGGAGCACAGATACGCAGTATTTT; cdr3_aa: CASASGSTDTQYF
clone_size: NA; d_call: NA; v_call: TRBV7-2; j_call: TRBJ1-2; cdr3_nt: TGTGCCAGCAGCTTATCAGGCTGGGCTAACTATGGCTACACCTTC; cdr3_aa: CASSLSGWANYGYTF
clone_size: NA; d_call: NA; v_call: TRBV27; j_call: TRBJ2-1; cdr3_nt: TGTGCCAGCAGGGCGACTATGATGAACCCCAATGAGCAGTTCTTC; cdr3_aa: CASRATMMNPNEQFF
clone_size: NA; d_call: NA; v_call: TRBV5-4; j_call: TRBJ2-1; cdr3_nt: TGTGCCAGCAGCTTGAGGGCGGGGGCCTACAATGATGAGCAGTTCTTC; cdr3_aa: CASSLRAGAYNDEQFF
clone_size: once; d_call: NA; v_call: TRBV6-5; j_call: TRBJ2-2; cdr3_nt: TGTGCCAGCAGTTATTCTCCGGAGGCCGGGGAGCTGTTTTTT; cdr3_aa: CASSYSPEAGELFF
clone_size: NA; d_call: NA; v_call: TRBV5-1; j_call: TRBJ1-1; cdr3_nt: TGCGCCAGCAGCTTCGGGGGTAACGCTGAAGCTTTCTTT; cdr3_aa: CASSFGGNAEAFF
clone_size: NA; d_call: TRBD1; v_call: TRBV27; j_call: TRBJ1-1; cdr3_nt: TGTGCCAGCACACACGGGCGGGACAGGGTTGCTTTCTTT; cdr3_aa: CASTHGRDRVAFF
clone_size: NA; d_call: NA; v_call: TRBV28; j_call: TRBJ1-5; cdr3_nt: TGTGCCAGTCTCTCAAGAAACCGGCAGGCCCAGCATTTT; cdr3_aa: CASLSRNRQAQHF
clone_size: NA; d_call: NA; v_call: TRBV5-1; j_call: TRBJ2-7; cdr3_nt: TGCGCCAGCAGCCCGGATGGAAGCGAGCCCTCCTACGAGCAGTACTTC; cdr3_aa: CASSPDGSEPSYEQYF
clone_size: NA; d_call: TRBD2; v_call: TRBV4-3; j_call: TRBJ2-3; cdr3_nt: TGCGCCAGCAGCCAAGATAACCTCCTAGCGGGGGGGCAGACAGATACGCAGTATTTT; cdr3_aa: CASSQDNLLAGGQTDTQYF
clone_size: NA; d_call: TRBD1; v_call: TRBV4-2; j_call: TRBJ1-5; cdr3_nt: TGTGCCAGCAGCCAAGTAGACAGGGACGTTCAGCCCCAGCATTTT; cdr3_aa: CASSQVDRDVQPQHF
clone_size: NA; d_call: NA; v_call: TRBV4-3; j_call: TRBJ2-7; cdr3_nt: TGCGCCAGCAGCCAAGACAACTACTCCTACGAGCAGTACTTC; cdr3_aa: CASSQDNYSYEQYF
clone_size: NA; d_call: TRBD1; v_call: TRBV6-5; j_call: TRBJ2-7; cdr3_nt: TGTGCCAGCAGTTCGTGGGACAGCACGGGCGAGCAGTACTTC; cdr3_aa: CASSSWDSTGEQYF
clone_size: NA; d_call: NA; v_call: TRBV9; j_call: TRBJ2-2; cdr3_nt: TGTGCCAGCAGCGCCCGGGTAGGCGGGAACACCGGGGAGCTGTTTTTT; cdr3_aa: CASSARVGGNTGELFF
clone_size: once; d_call: NA; v_call: TRBV4-2; j_call: TRBJ2-1; cdr3_nt: TGTGCCAGCAGCCTAGAGACTAGGAGTGAGCAGTTCTTC; cdr3_aa: CASSLETRSEQFF
clone_size: NA; d_call: NA; v_call: TRBV11-2; j_call: TRBJ2-5; cdr3_nt: TGTGCCAGCAGCTTAAATCGACAGCAAGAGACCCAGTACTTC; cdr3_aa: CASSLNRQQETQYF
clone_size: NA; d_call: NA; v_call: TRBV29-1; j_call: TRBJ2-1; cdr3_nt: TGCAGCGCACTATGGCCTTCCAATGAGCAGTTCTTC; cdr3_aa: CSALWPSNEQFF
clone_size: NA; d_call: TRBD1; v_call: TRBV30; j_call: TRBJ1-6; cdr3_nt: TGTGCCTGGAGTGCCCCAGGGACAGGCTCGGGTTCACCCCTCCACTTT; cdr3_aa: CAWSAPGTGSGSPLHF
clone_size: once; d_call: TRBD1; v_call: TRBV6-1; j_call: TRBJ2-7; cdr3_nt: TGTGCCAGCAGTAGCCGGGACAGGACCTACGAGCAGTACTTC; cdr3_aa: CASSSRDRTYEQYF
clone_size: NA; d_call: TRBD1; v_call: TRBV2; j_call: TRBJ2-3; cdr3_nt: TGTGCCAGCAGTACCGGGACAGGGGCGATAGATACGCAGTATTTT; cdr3_aa: CASSTGTGAIDTQYF
clone_size: NA; d_call: NA; v_call: TRBV9; j_call: TRBJ1-5; cdr3_nt: TGTGCCAGCAGCGTAGGAAGGGGAAGGGGGAGCAATCAGCCCCAGCATTTT; cdr3_aa: CASSVGRGRGSNQPQHF
clone_size: NA; d_call: NA; v_call: TRBV4-3; j_call: TRBJ2-7; cdr3_nt: TGCGCCAGCAGCCAAGATTGGCAGGAGTCAGGGTACGAGCAGTACTTC; cdr3_aa: CASSQDWQESGYEQYF
clone_size: NA; d_call: TRBD1; v_call: TRBV27; j_call: TRBJ2-2; cdr3_nt: TGTGCCAGCAGTTTGGGGACAGGGGCAAGGGAGCTGTTTTTT; cdr3_aa: CASSLGTGARELFF
clone_size: NA; d_call: NA; v_call: TRBV9; j_call: TRBJ2-3; cdr3_nt: TGTGCCAGCAGCGTAGGGAGTCTCGCTGCAGATACGCAGTATTTT; cdr3_aa: CASSVGSLAADTQYF
clone_size: NA; d_call: NA; v_call: TRBV6-1; j_call: TRBJ2-5; cdr3_nt: TGTGCCAGCAGTCGGCTCCATATGGAGGAGACCCAGTACTTC; cdr3_aa: CASSRLHMEETQYF
clone_size: NA; d_call: NA; v_call: TRBV28; j_call: TRBJ1-5; cdr3_nt: TGTGCCAGCAGTTTGGGGCAGGGAGGAAATAGCAATCAGCCCCAGCATTTT; cdr3_aa: CASSLGQGGNSNQPQHF
clone_size: NA; d_call: TRBD1; v_call: TRBV25-1; j_call: TRBJ2-7; cdr3_nt: TGTGCCACCTCGGGGACAGGGGGAAACGAGCAGTACTTC; cdr3_aa: CATSGTGGNEQYF
clone_size: NA; d_call: NA; v_call: TRBV18; j_call: TRBJ2-7; cdr3_nt: TGTGCCAGCTCACCAAGAGAACTCACCTACGAGCAGTACTTC; cdr3_aa: CASSPRELTYEQYF
clone_size: NA; d_call: TRBD1; v_call: TRBV11-2; j_call: TRBJ1-3; cdr3_nt: TGTGCCAGCAGCAAACTACAGGGGGCTAAAGGAAACACCATATATTTT; cdr3_aa: CASSKLQGAKGNTIYF
clone_size: NA; d_call: NA; v_call: TRBV11-2; j_call: TRBJ2-7; cdr3_nt: TGTGCCTCTGGAACATACAGCAACGAGCAGTACTTC; cdr3_aa: CASGTYSNEQYF
clone_size: once; d_call: NA; v_call: TRBV27; j_call: TRBJ1-6; cdr3_nt: TGTGCCAGCAGTGGGGAAGGGGACTTCCATTCACCCCTCCACTTT; cdr3_aa: CASSGEGDFHSPLHF
clone_size: NA; d_call: NA; v_call: TRBV28; j_call: TRBJ1-2; cdr3_nt: TGTGCCAGCAGGGCTGGCGGTTCTAACTATGGCTACACCTTC; cdr3_aa: CASRAGGSNYGYTF
clone_size: NA; d_call: NA; v_call: TRBV5-1; j_call: TRBJ1-2; cdr3_nt: TGCGCCAGCAGCCCCACGGGGGACGGCTATGGCTACACCTTC; cdr3_aa: CASSPTGDGYGYTF
clone_size: NA; d_call: TRBD2; v_call: TRBV11-2; j_call: TRBJ2-6; cdr3_nt: TGTGCCAGCAGCTTATGGGGAGGGCCCTACTCTGGGGCCAACGTCCTGACTTTC; cdr3_aa: CASSLWGGPYSGANVLTF
clone_size: NA; d_call: NA; v_call: TRBV5-1; j_call: TRBJ2-1; cdr3_nt: TGCGCCAGCAGCTTGGTGCTAGCGGAGCAGTTCTTC; cdr3_aa: CASSLVLAEQFF
clone_size: NA; d_call: NA; v_call: TRBV4-1; j_call: TRBJ2-2; cdr3_nt: TGCGCCAGCAGCCAAGAACCCGGGAGAAACACCGGGGAGCTGTTTTTT; cdr3_aa: CASSQEPGRNTGELFF
clone_size: NA; d_call: NA; v_call: TRBV10-3; j_call: TRBJ1-1; cdr3_nt: TGTGCCATCAGTGAGTCGAAGGTGCCGGGAGACACTGAAGCTTTCTTT; cdr3_aa: CAISESKVPGDTEAFF
clone_size: NA; d_call: TRBD2; v_call: TRBV7-9; j_call: TRBJ2-1; cdr3_nt: TGTGCCAGCAGCTTTAGCGGGGGGGCCCCCAATGAGCAGTTCTTC; cdr3_aa: CASSFSGGAPNEQFF
clone_size: NA; d_call: NA; v_call: TRBV4-1; j_call: TRBJ1-3; cdr3_nt: TGCGCCAGCAGCCGACGCGGTGGAAACACCATATATTTT; cdr3_aa: CASSRRGGNTIYF
clone_size: NA; d_call: NA; v_call: TRBV28; j_call: TRBJ2-1; cdr3_nt: TGTGCCAGCAATGAGCGGGCTAGCTCCTACAATGAGCAGTTCTTC; cdr3_aa: CASNERASSYNEQFF
clone_size: NA; d_call: NA; v_call: TRBV30; j_call: TRBJ2-2; cdr3_nt: TGTGCCTGGAGACAGCACGCGAACACCGGGGAGCTGTTTTTT; cdr3_aa: CAWRQHANTGELFF
clone_size: NA; d_call: TRBD2; v_call: TRBV28; j_call: TRBJ2-1; cdr3_nt: TGTGTAACCGGGACTAGCGGGAGGGTAGGCAATGAGCAGTTCTTC; cdr3_aa: CVTGTSGRVGNEQFF
clone_size: NA; d_call: NA; v_call: TRBV5-1; j_call: TRBJ2-3; cdr3_nt: TGCGCCAGCAGCTTCGAGGGAACAGATACGCAGTATTTT; cdr3_aa: CASSFEGTDTQYF